This is a list of T cell receptor beta chains from one sample in a study of cytomegalovirus exposure and HLA in healthy donors. Some clones are missing from TCRdb's copy, which holds only in-frame ones; the method was immunoSEQ multiplex PCR. This sample has about 150,000 clones, with around nine tenths found just once. Source material: PBMCs. These receptors came from a woman aged 18-29 years in good health and CMV-seronegative. Each CDR3 is given with its conserved first and last residue. D genes are given only for firm matches. Clone sizes are given selectively: once, few, many, or a class where the clone is expanded.

J gene: TRBJ2-1
clone size: few
V gene: TRBV28
D gene: .
CDR3 protein: CASSCPLKGSGWVRYNEQFF
CDR3 DNA: TGTGCCAGCAGCTGTCCCCTAAAGGGGTCCGGGTGGGTACGGTACAATGAGCAGTTCTTC

J gene: TRBJ1-5
clone size: .
V gene: TRBV19
D gene: TRBD1
CDR3 protein: CASKRGLQPQHF
CDR3 DNA: TGTGCCAGTAAGAGGGGGCTACAGCCCCAGCATTTT

J gene: TRBJ2-5
clone size: .
V gene: TRBV14
D gene: TRBD2
CDR3 protein: CASTQRLAGGQGETQYF
CDR3 DNA: TGTGCCAGCACCCAAAGGCTAGCGGGGGGGCAGGGGGAGACCCAGTACTTC

J gene: TRBJ1-4
clone size: few
V gene: TRBV27
D gene: TRBD1
CDR3 protein: CASTQGGDEKLFF
CDR3 DNA: TGTGCCAGCACTCAGGGGGGTGATGAAAAACTGTTTTTT

J gene: TRBJ1-2
clone size: few
V gene: TRBV5-1
D gene: TRBD1
CDR3 protein: CASSQGTGGLAGYGYTF
CDR3 DNA: TGCGCCAGCAGCCAAGGGACAGGAGGTTTGGCTGGGTATGGCTACACCTTC

J gene: TRBJ1-6
clone size: few
V gene: TRBV6-6
D gene: TRBD1
CDR3 protein: CASSEGGTGNSPLHF
CDR3 DNA: TGTGCCAGCTCCGAAGGGGGGACAGGGAATTCACCCCTCCACTTT

J gene: TRBJ2-1
clone size: .
V gene: TRBV5-4
D gene: TRBD1
CDR3 protein: CASSNFNRGRNEQFF
CDR3 DNA: TGTGCCAGCAGCAACTTTAACAGGGGGCGAAATGAGCAGTTCTTC

J gene: TRBJ2-2
clone size: .
V gene: TRBV2
D gene: TRBD2
CDR3 protein: CASRGLAGGGELFF
CDR3 DNA: TGTGCCAGCAGAGGACTAGCGGGAGGGGGGGAGCTGTTTTTT

J gene: TRBJ2-1
clone size: .
V gene: TRBV19
D gene: TRBD2
CDR3 protein: CASSIGTSGYNEQFF
CDR3 DNA: TGTGCCAGTAGTATTGGGACTAGCGGGTACAATGAGCAGTTCTTC

J gene: TRBJ2-7
clone size: .
V gene: TRBV11-2
D gene: TRBD2
CDR3 protein: CASSLGLAGSYEQYF
CDR3 DNA: TGTGCCAGCAGCTTAGGACTAGCGGGGTCCTACGAGCAGTACTTC

J gene: TRBJ1-1
clone size: .
V gene: TRBV6-1
D gene: TRBD1
CDR3 protein: CASSTDRAGTEAFF
CDR3 DNA: TGTGCCAGCAGTACCGACAGGGCGGGCACTGAAGCTTTCTTT

J gene: TRBJ2-7
clone size: .
V gene: TRBV7-3
D gene: .
CDR3 protein: CASSSRTGEQYF
CDR3 DNA: TGTGCCAGCAGCTCTAGGACTGGCGAGCAGTACTTC

J gene: TRBJ1-5
clone size: .
V gene: TRBV12-5
D gene: .
CDR3 protein: CASGFGTYQPQHF
CDR3 DNA: TGTGCTAGTGGTTTTGGTACCTACCAGCCCCAGCATTTT

J gene: TRBJ1-2
clone size: .
V gene: TRBV27
D gene: TRBD1
CDR3 protein: CASSFPSGGGYTF
CDR3 DNA: TGTGCCAGCAGTTTCCCCTCAGGGGGTGGCTACACCTTC

J gene: TRBJ1-2
clone size: .
V gene: TRBV7-3
D gene: TRBD1
CDR3 protein: CASSPGQGAYGYTF
CDR3 DNA: TGTGCCAGCAGCCCAGGACAGGGGGCCTATGGCTACACCTTC

J gene: TRBJ1-5
clone size: .
V gene: TRBV19
D gene: TRBD1
CDR3 protein: CASSIRDRGQPQHF
CDR3 DNA: TGTGCCAGTAGTATTCGGGACAGGGGACAGCCCCAGCATTTT

J gene: TRBJ1-3
clone size: .
V gene: TRBV9
D gene: .
CDR3 protein: CASSGQGWGGNTIYF
CDR3 DNA: TGTGCCAGCAGTGGTCAGGGATGGGGTGGAAACACCATATATTTT

J gene: TRBJ2-1
clone size: .
V gene: TRBV7-9
D gene: .
CDR3 protein: CASSAREQFF
CDR3 DNA: TGTGCCAGCAGCGCGCGTGAGCAGTTCTTC

J gene: TRBJ2-1
clone size: .
V gene: TRBV9
D gene: TRBD2
CDR3 protein: CASSVGLAGPSAYNEQFF
CDR3 DNA: TGTGCCAGCAGCGTAGGGCTAGCGGGTCCGTCCGCCTACAATGAGCAGTTCTTC

J gene: TRBJ2-7
clone size: .
V gene: TRBV18
D gene: TRBD2
CDR3 protein: CASSPLGLEGEQYF
CDR3 DNA: TGTGCCAGCTCACCACTGGGACTAGAAGGCGAGCAGTACTTC

J gene: TRBJ2-3
clone size: .
V gene: TRBV28
D gene: .
CDR3 protein: CASSSPPGTDTQYF
CDR3 DNA: TGTGCCAGCAGTTCCCCCCCCGGCACAGATACGCAGTATTTT

J gene: TRBJ1-2
clone size: .
V gene: TRBV6-5
D gene: .
CDR3 protein: CASSTGHRYTF
CDR3 DNA: TGTGCCAGCAGTACGGGACACCGCTACACCTTC

J gene: TRBJ1-5
clone size: .
V gene: TRBV28
D gene: .
CDR3 protein: CASSFMRHNQPQHF
CDR3 DNA: TGTGCCAGCAGTTTCATGAGGCACAATCAGCCCCAGCATTTT

J gene: TRBJ2-3
clone size: .
V gene: TRBV29-1
D gene: TRBD1
CDR3 protein: CSVETGARTDTQYF
CDR3 DNA: TGCAGCGTTGAGACAGGGGCTCGCACAGATACGCAGTATTTT

J gene: TRBJ2-2
clone size: .
V gene: TRBV27
D gene: .
CDR3 protein: CARAQSFANTGELFF
CDR3 DNA: TGTGCCAGGGCTCAGTCTTTCGCGAACACCGGGGAGCTGTTTTTT

J gene: TRBJ1-1
clone size: .
V gene: TRBV25-1
D gene: .
CDR3 protein: CASSRQPENTEAFF
CDR3 DNA: TGTGCCAGCAGCCGACAGCCGGAGAACACTGAAGCTTTCTTT

J gene: TRBJ2-5
clone size: .
V gene: TRBV7-3
D gene: TRBD2
CDR3 protein: CASSSSGQETQYF
CDR3 DNA: TGTGCCAGCAGCTCTAGCGGGCAAGAGACCCAGTACTTC

J gene: TRBJ1-2
clone size: .
V gene: TRBV19
D gene: .
CDR3 protein: CASSDAGRGNYGYTF
CDR3 DNA: TGTGCCAGTAGTGATGCAGGGCGAGGTAACTATGGCTACACCTTC

J gene: TRBJ1-3
clone size: .
V gene: TRBV6-4
D gene: .
CDR3 protein: CASSDSIEGGDSGNTIYF
CDR3 DNA: TGTGCCAGCAGTGACTCAATTGAAGGGGGGGACTCTGGAAACACCATATATTTT

J gene: TRBJ2-7
clone size: .
V gene: TRBV7-2
D gene: .
CDR3 protein: CASSFTESSYEQYF
CDR3 DNA: TGTGCCAGCAGCTTCACAGAGAGCTCCTACGAGCAGTACTTC

J gene: TRBJ1-4
clone size: .
V gene: TRBV28
D gene: TRBD1
CDR3 protein: CASSPQGVDEKLFF
CDR3 DNA: TGTGCCAGTTCCCCACAGGGGGTGGACGAAAAACTGTTTTTT

J gene: TRBJ2-7
clone size: .
V gene: TRBV4-1
D gene: TRBD1
CDR3 protein: CASSQERGRIYEQYF
CDR3 DNA: TGCGCCAGCAGCCAAGAGAGGGGGCGCATCTACGAGCAGTACTTC

J gene: TRBJ1-3
clone size: few
V gene: TRBV5-4
D gene: .
CDR3 protein: CASSLEGVAGNTIYF
CDR3 DNA: TGTGCCAGCAGCTTGGAGGGGGTGGCGGGAAACACCATATATTTT

J gene: TRBJ1-2
clone size: .
V gene: TRBV29-1
D gene: TRBD1
CDR3 protein: CSVDRTGDGYTF
CDR3 DNA: TGCAGCGTTGATAGGACAGGGGACGGCTACACCTTC

J gene: TRBJ1-2
clone size: .
V gene: TRBV19
D gene: .
CDR3 protein: CASSKERGYTF
CDR3 DNA: TGTGCCAGTAGTAAAGAGAGGGGCTACACCTTC

J gene: TRBJ2-2
clone size: once
V gene: TRBV30
D gene: TRBD2
CDR3 protein: CAWSGGTSHTGELFF
CDR3 DNA: TGTGCCTGGAGTGGGGGGACTAGTCACACCGGGGAGCTGTTTTTT

J gene: TRBJ2-1
clone size: .
V gene: TRBV19
D gene: TRBD2
CDR3 protein: CASTQGTSYYNEQFF
CDR3 DNA: TGTGCCAGTACCCAAGGGACTAGCTACTACAATGAGCAGTTCTTC

J gene: TRBJ1-2
clone size: .
V gene: TRBV2
D gene: .
CDR3 protein: CASNPPSVYGYTF
CDR3 DNA: TGTGCCAGCAATCCTCCGTCGGTTTATGGCTACACCTTC

J gene: TRBJ2-7
clone size: .
V gene: TRBV5-5
D gene: .
CDR3 protein: CASSLGTVYEQYF
CDR3 DNA: TGTGCCAGCAGCTTGGGGACAGTGTACGAGCAGTACTTC